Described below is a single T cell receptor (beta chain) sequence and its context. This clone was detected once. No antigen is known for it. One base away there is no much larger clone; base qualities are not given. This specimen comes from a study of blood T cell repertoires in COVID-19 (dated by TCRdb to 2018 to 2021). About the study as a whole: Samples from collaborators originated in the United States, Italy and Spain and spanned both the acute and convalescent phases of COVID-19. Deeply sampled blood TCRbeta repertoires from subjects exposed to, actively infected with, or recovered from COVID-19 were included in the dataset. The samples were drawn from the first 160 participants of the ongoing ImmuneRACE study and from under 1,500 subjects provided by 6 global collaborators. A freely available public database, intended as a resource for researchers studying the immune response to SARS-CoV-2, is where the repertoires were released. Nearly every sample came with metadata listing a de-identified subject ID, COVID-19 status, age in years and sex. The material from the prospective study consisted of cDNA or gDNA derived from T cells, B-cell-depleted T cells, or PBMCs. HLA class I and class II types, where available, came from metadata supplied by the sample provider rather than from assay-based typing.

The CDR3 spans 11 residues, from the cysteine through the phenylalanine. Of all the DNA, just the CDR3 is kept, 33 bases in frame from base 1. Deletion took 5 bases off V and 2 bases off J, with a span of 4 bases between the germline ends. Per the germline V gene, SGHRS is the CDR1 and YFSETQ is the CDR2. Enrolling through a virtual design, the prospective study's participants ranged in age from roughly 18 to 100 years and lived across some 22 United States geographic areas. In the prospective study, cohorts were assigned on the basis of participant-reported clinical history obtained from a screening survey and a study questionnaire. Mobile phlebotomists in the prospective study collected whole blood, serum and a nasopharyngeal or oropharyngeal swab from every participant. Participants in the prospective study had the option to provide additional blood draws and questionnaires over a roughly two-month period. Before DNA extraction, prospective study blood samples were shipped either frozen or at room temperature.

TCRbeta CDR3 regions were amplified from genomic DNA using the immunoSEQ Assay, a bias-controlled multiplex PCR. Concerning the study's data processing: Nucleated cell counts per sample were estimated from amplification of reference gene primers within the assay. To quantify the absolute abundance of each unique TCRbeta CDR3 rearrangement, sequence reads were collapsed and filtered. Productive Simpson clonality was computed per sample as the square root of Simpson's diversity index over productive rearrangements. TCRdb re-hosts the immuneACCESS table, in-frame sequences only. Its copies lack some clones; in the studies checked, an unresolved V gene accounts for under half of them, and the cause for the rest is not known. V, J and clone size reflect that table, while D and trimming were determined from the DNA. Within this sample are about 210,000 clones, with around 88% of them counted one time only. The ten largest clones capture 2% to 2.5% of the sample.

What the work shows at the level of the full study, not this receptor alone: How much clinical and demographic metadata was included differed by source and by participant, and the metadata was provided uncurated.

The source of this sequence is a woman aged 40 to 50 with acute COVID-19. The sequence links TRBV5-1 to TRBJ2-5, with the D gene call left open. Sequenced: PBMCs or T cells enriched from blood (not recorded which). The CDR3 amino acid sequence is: CASRAQETQYF. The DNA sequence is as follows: TGCGCCAGCAGAGCTCAAGAGACCCAGTACTTC. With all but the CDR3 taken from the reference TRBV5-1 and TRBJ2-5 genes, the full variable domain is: KAGVTQTPRYLIKTRGQQVTLSCSPISGHRSVSWYQQTPGQGLQFLFEYFSETQRNKGNFPGRFSGRQFSNSRSEMNVSTLELGDSALYLCASRAQETQYFGPGTRLLVL.